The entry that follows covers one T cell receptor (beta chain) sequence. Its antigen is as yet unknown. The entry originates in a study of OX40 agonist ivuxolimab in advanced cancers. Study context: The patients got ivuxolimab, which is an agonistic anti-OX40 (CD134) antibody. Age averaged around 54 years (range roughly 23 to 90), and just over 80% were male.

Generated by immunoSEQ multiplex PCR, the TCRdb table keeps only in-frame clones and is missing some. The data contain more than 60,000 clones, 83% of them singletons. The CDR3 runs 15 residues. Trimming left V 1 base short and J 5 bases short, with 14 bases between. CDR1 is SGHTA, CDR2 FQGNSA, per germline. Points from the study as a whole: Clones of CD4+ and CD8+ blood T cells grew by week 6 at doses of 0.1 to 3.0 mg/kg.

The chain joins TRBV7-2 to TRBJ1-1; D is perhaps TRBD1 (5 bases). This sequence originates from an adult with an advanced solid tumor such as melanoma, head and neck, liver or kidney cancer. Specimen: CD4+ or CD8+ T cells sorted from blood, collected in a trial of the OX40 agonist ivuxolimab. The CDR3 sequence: CASSLGGNSDTEAFF. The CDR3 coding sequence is TGTGCCAGCAGCTTAGGGGGGAACAGCGATACTGAAGCTTTCTTT.